These 15 T cell receptor beta chains were sequenced from one sample in a study of CD8 T cells in Susac syndrome. Reverse transcription used about 0.45 to 1 ug RNA and random hexamers. TCRdb processed the immunoSEQ multiplex PCR reads anew with MiXCR; each CDR3 protein has one entry. Of more than 95,000 distinct CDR3 sequences listed, approximately 93% are singletons. What was sequenced was CD8+ T cells from PBMCs. The receptors come from a human donor with multiple sclerosis.

The chain carries TRBV13 and TRBJ2-5; no firm D call. CDR3 size: 12 residues. The V and J ends lost 5 bases and 4 bases respectively, with 8 bases between them. From germline, CDR1 is PRHDT and CDR2 FYEKMQ (reference sequence). CDR3 DNA: TGTGCCAGCAGCGTTGGGTCAGAGACCCAGTACTTC. Translation: CASSVGSETQYF.

The gene calls are TRBV9 and TRBJ1-5; TRBD1 is a possible D gene (6 bases). Trimming stripped 2 bases from V and 3 bases from J, with 9 bases between. This CDR3 contains 14 residues. Per the germline V gene, CDR1 is SGDLS and CDR2 is YYNGEE. CDR3 bases: TGTGCCAGCAGCGTGGGGGCCCACAATCAGCCCCAGCATTTT. It yields the protein CASSVGAHNQPQHF.

The rearrangement links TRBV2 to TRBJ2-4; tentative D call: TRBD2 (6 bases). Germline V gene lookup returns CDR1 SNHLY and CDR2 FYNNEI. V shed 7 bases and J shed 0 bases, with 16 bases lying between them. The CDR3 totals 16 residues. CDR3 region: CASKGGSDEAKNIQYF. The CDR3 DNA is TGTGCCAGCAAGGGAGGATCGGACGAAGCCAAAAACATTCAGTACTTC.

The chain carries TRBV7-9 and TRBJ2-3, with D unclear. The germline gives CDR1 SEHNR, CDR2 FQNEAQ (reference sequence). V was shortened by 9 bases and J by 4 bases, with 11 bases between the two germline ends. This CDR3 has 12 residues. Here the CDR3 reads CASRRGSDTQYF. CDR3 sequence (DNA): TGTGCCAGTCGACGTGGATCAGATACGCAGTATTTT. The full variable domain, its missing parts supplied by reference TRBV7-9 and TRBJ2-3, is DTGVSQNPRHKITKRGQNVTFRCDPISEHNRLYWYRQTLGQGPEFLTYFQNEAQLEKSRLLSDRFSAERPKGSFSTLEIQRTEQGDSAMYLCASRRGSDTQYFGPGTRLTVL.

V usage is TRBV2 and J usage is TRBJ2-1; D not certain. The CDR3 loop spans 15 amino acids. The ends were cut back, 1 base at V and 8 bases at J, with 15 bases in the middle. CDR1 and CDR2 (germline): SNHLY, FYNNEI. The CDR3 reads CASSEGPRVAHEQFF. CDR3 sequence (DNA): TGTGCCAGCAGTGAAGGGCCCCGGGTAGCTCATGAGCAGTTCTTC.

The V gene is TRBV5-4, the J gene TRBJ2-2; D is ambiguous. This CDR3 is built from 13 residues. With 2 bases removed from V and 4 bases from J, the gap between germline ends came to 6 bases. Germline V gene data show CDR1 as SGHNT and CDR2 as YYREEE (reference sequence). CDR3 in amino acids: CASSFAVTGELFF. The CDR3 nucleotides read TGTGCCAGCAGCTTCGCTGTCACCGGGGAGCTGTTTTTT.

This clonotype was picked up one time. V is TRBV30 and J is TRBJ1-2; D possibly corresponds to TRBD1 (6 bases). Trimming took 1 base from V and 3 from J, leaving 9 bases between them. The CDR3 has 13 amino acids. Germline lookup yields CDR1 GTSNPN and CDR2 SVGIG (reference sequence). The CDR3 coding sequence is TGTGCCTGGAGTGCGACAGGTCACTATGGCTACACCTTC. Amino acid sequence: CAWSATGHYGYTF.

This chain links TRBV16 with TRBJ1-1; D is perhaps TRBD1 (6 bases). Looked up from germline, CDR1 is KGHSY and CDR2 is FQNENV. This CDR3 has 15 residues. V was pared by 0 bases and J by 5 bases, with 13 bases between. The CDR3 spells CASSQSTGAGTEAFF. For the CDR3, the DNA is TGTGCCAGCAGCCAATCGACGGGGGCCGGGACTGAAGCTTTCTTT. Drawing the rest from reference TRBV16 and TRBJ1-1, the complete variable domain is GEEVAQTPKHLVRGEGQKAKLYCAPIKGHSYVFWYQQVLKNEFKFLISFQNENVFDETGMPKERFSAKCLPNSPCSLEIQATKLEDSAVYFCASSQSTGAGTEAFFGQGTRLTVV.

This clonotype was found once. The chain carries TRBV3-1 and TRBJ2-5; D possibly corresponds to TRBD2 (6 bases). CDR1 is LGHDT and CDR2 is YNNKEL in the germline V gene (reference sequence). V was pared by 4 bases and J by 5 bases, with 23 bases between. The CDR3 consists of 17 residues. As DNA, the CDR3 is TGTGCCAGCAGCCCAGAGTTCTCGACCCGGCGGGGTGAGACCCAGTACTTC. Its protein is CASSPEFSTRRGETQYF.

The gene calls are TRBV7-9 and TRBJ2-5; TRBD1 agrees at 8 bases. Germline CDR1 SEHNR, CDR2 FQNEAQ (reference sequence). V was pared by 4 bases and J by 4 bases, with 5 bases of the junction left unmatched. The CDR3 covers 14 residues. The CDR3 sequence is CASSWQGARETQYF. CDR3 nucleotide sequence: TGTGCCAGCAGCTGGCAGGGGGCTCGAGAGACCCAGTACTTC.

The rearrangement uses TRBV7-6 and TRBJ2-3; possibly TRBD1 or TRBD2 for D (6 bases each). This CDR3 contains 16 residues. V dropped 7 bases and J dropped 0 bases, with 17 bases sitting between them. Germline CDR1 SGHVS, CDR2 FNYEAQ. Here the CDR3 DNA reads TGTGCCAGCACCCAAACCCGGGGGCCTAGCACAGATACGCAGTATTTT. Protein sequence: CASTQTRGPSTDTQYF.

This chain joins TRBV12-3 or TRBV12-4 and TRBJ2-1; the match to TRBD2 covers 9 bases. Trimming removed 7 bases from V and 1 base from J; junction bases left unmatched: 11. The CDR3 has 17 residues. The CDR3 nucleotides read TGTGCCAGCACGGGGCTAGGCGGGAGGGGTTCCTACAATGAGCAGTTCTTC. Its protein is CASTGLGGRGSYNEQFF.

The table lists this clonotype with a count of one. V usage is TRBV5-1 and J usage is TRBJ1-2; 10 positions agree with TRBD1. The germline V gene has CDR1 SGHRS and CDR2 YFSETQ. The CDR3 has 16 amino acids. The J segment lost 5 bases and the V segment lost 1 base, leaving 8 bases of the junction unmatched. Here the CDR3 reads CASSLTGTGDGYGYTF. The CDR3 DNA sequence: TGCGCCAGCAGCTTGACCGGGACAGGGGACGGGTATGGCTACACCTTC.

The chain carries TRBV12-3 or TRBV12-4 and TRBJ2-1, with 9 bases fitting TRBD2. The CDR3 runs to 17 residues. The J segment lost 7 bases and the V segment lost 5 bases, leaving 15 bases of the junction unmatched. In DNA form, the CDR3 reads TGTGCCAGCAGTCCAAGGTTGCGGGGGGGCGGCGGGAATGAGCAGTTCTTC. Its translation is CASSPRLRGGGGNEQFF.

V usage is TRBV3-1 and J usage is TRBJ2-1; D gene unclear. The CDR3 length is 14 residues. The V gene lost 3 bases and the J gene lost 1 base, with 7 bases spanning the gap. Germline CDR1 and CDR2: LGHDT and YNNKEL (reference sequence). The CDR3 is CASSHSDSYNEQFF. Here the CDR3 DNA reads TGTGCCAGCAGCCACAGTGATTCCTACAATGAGCAGTTCTTC.